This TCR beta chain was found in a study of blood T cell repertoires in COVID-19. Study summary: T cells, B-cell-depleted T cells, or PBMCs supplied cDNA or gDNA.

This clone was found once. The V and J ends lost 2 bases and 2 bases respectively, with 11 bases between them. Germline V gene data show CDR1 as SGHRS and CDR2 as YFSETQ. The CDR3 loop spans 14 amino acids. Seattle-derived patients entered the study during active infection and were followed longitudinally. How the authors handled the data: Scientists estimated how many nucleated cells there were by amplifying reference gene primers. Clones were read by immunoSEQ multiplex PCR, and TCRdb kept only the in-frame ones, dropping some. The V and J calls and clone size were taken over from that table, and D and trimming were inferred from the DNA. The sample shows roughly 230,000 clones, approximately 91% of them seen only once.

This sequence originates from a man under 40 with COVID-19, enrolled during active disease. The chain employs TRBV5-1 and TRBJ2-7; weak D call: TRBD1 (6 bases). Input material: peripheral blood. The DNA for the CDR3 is TGCGCCAGCAGCTTCACCGGGACAACCTACGAGCAGTACTTC. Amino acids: CASSFTGTTYEQYF.